This T cell receptor (beta chain) appears in the sequencing data of a study of technical replicates of blood from a handful of donors. The data were produced by immunoSEQ multiplex PCR, yet TCRdb's version contains in-frame clones alone and is incomplete. The sample has around 92,000 clones, about 94% seen once. CDR3 length: 14 residues. The V and J ends lost 5 bases and 8 bases respectively, with 21 bases between them. The germline V gene has CDR1 GTSNPN and CDR2 SVGIG (reference sequence). The specimen sequenced was T cells isolated from PBMCs. The chain combines TRBV30 with TRBJ1-2, with a possible D match to TRBD1 (6 bases). This TCR was sampled from a human donor in good health. The CDR3 nucleotides read TGTGCCTGGGGAAAGGACAGTCTCCAGGGGGGCTACACCTTC. Protein sequence: CAWGKDSLQGGYTF.